What follows are 26 T cell receptor beta chains derived from one specimen sequenced in a study of T-cell reconstitution after alpha-beta-depleted transplantation in children. Unique molecular identifiers tagged the TCRbeta library. Each CDR3 protein is one row after TCRdb ran MiXCR on the PCR reads. The sample yields roughly 66,000 distinct CDR3 sequences, 4.9% seen once. Sequences were derived from PBMCs, mostly from graft donor cells, sampled 180 days after TCRalphabeta/CD19-depleted stem cell transplant. These receptors were taken from a boy in the first two years of life who had a stem cell transplant for acute myeloid leukemia, so the T cells may come from the graft donor.

This clonotype was counted at least ten times. The genes are TRBV9 and TRBJ2-3; D unresolved. Trimming left V 4 bases short and J 4 bases short, with 13 bases between. The germline V gene has CDR1 SGDLS and CDR2 YYNGEE. The CDR3 is 14 residues long. CDR3 sequence reads: CASSPLTPADTQYF. In nucleotides, the CDR3 is TGTGCCAGCAGCCCCCTCACCCCCGCAGATACGCAGTATTTT.

This clonotype showed up many times. The chain links TRBV5-1 to TRBJ2-1; 7 bases are a match to TRBD1. V lost 5 bases to trimming and J lost 4 bases; unmatched junction nucleotides: 9. The CDR3 covers 15 residues. CDR1 and CDR2 (germline): SGHRS, YFSETQ. In DNA form, the CDR3 reads TGCGCCAGCAGTTTGACCGGGACAGCATACAATGAGCAGTTCTTC. Translated, it gives CASSLTGTAYNEQFF.

This clonotype showed up many times. The V call is TRBV18, the J call TRBJ1-1, with a tentative D call TRBD1 (5 bases). Germline lookup yields CDR1 KGHSH and CDR2 LQKENI. Trimming left V 3 bases short and J 1 base short, with 15 bases between. This CDR3 is built from 16 residues. This CDR3 is CASSPGTGSENTEAFF. The CDR3, as DNA: TGTGCCAGCTCACCGGGGACTGGTTCGGAGAACACTGAAGCTTTCTTT.

Ten or more counts support this clonotype. This chain links TRBV5-1 with TRBJ2-3, with TRBD1 identical over 9 bases. CDR3 length: 16 residues. Germline V gene data show CDR1 as SGHRS and CDR2 as YFSETQ. With V trimmed by 0 bases and J by 2 bases, 4 bases remained unmatched. The CDR3 nucleotides read TGCGCCAGCAGCTTGGAAGGGGACAGGGACACAGATACGCAGTATTTT. As protein: CASSLEGDRDTDTQYF.

In its sample, this clonotype was seen many times. This chain joins TRBV24-1 and TRBJ1-2, with 9 positions matching TRBD1. CDR1 is KGHDR and CDR2 is SFDVKD in the germline V gene. CDR3 size: 14 residues. V dropped 5 bases and J dropped 4; count of bases not matched to a gene: 4. The CDR3 DNA reads as TGTGCCACCAGTGGGGACAGGGATTCCTATGGCTACACCTTC. Its translation is CATSGDRDSYGYTF.

V usage is TRBV7-9 and J usage is TRBJ2-1; tentative D call: TRBD2 (6 bases). V was shortened by 6 bases and J by 0 bases, with 12 bases between the two germline ends. Per the germline V gene, CDR1 is SEHNR and CDR2 is FQNEAQ (reference sequence). The CDR3 consists of 15 residues. The CDR3 region has the DNA TGTGCCAGCAGGTCCGGGGACTTCTCCTACAATGAGCAGTTCTTC. As protein: CASRSGDFSYNEQFF.

In this sample, this clonotype turned up many times. This rearrangement joins TRBV9 to TRBJ1-1; D is unclear. Trimming pared 4 bases from V and 0 bases from J, leaving 13 bases between. Germline V gene lookup returns CDR1 SGDLS and CDR2 YYNGEE. The CDR3 length is 15 residues. CDR3 sequence (DNA): TGTGCCAGCAGCCCGTCGACTCACCTGAACACTGAAGCTTTCTTT. It encodes CASSPSTHLNTEAFF.

This clonotype has ten or more counts. The rearrangement uses TRBV20-1 and TRBJ2-5; no clear D gene. Trimming shortened V by 0 bases and J by 3 bases, and 17 bases separated the two germline ends. This CDR3 is 16 amino acids long. Germline values: CDR1 DFQATT, CDR2 SNEGSKA (reference sequence). CDR3 loop: CSARDVKWGYEETQYF. CDR3 bases: TGCAGTGCTAGAGATGTTAAGTGGGGTTATGAAGAGACCCAGTACTTC.

This clonotype has at least ten counts. The J gene is TRBJ1-3, the V gene TRBV18, with D hard to call. This CDR3 contains 14 residues. The V end was cut by 1 base, the J end by 0 bases, with 4 bases between. The germline CDR1 and CDR2 sequences are KGHSH and LQKENI. This chain's CDR3 is CASSPQSSGNTIYF. CDR3 coding DNA: TGTGCCAGCTCACCACAATCCTCTGGAAACACCATATATTTT.

In this sample, this clonotype turned up many times. The chain carries TRBV6-2 or TRBV6-3 and TRBJ2-1; 7 bases fit TRBD1. The CDR3 consists of 12 residues. The V and J ends lost 2 bases and 14 bases, in that order; junction bases with no gene match: 6. Germline V gene sequence: CDR1 MNHEY, CDR2 SVGEGT. The CDR3 region is CASSYRAGGEFF. The DNA of the CDR3 is TGTGCCAGCAGTTACAGGGCAGGGGGAGAGTTCTTC.

This clonotype was observed many times. This chain links TRBV6-2 or TRBV6-3 with TRBJ2-3; D may correspond to TRBD1 or TRBD2 (5 bases each). CDR3 length equals 15 residues. V lost 2 bases, J lost 2 bases, and 11 bases lay in between. CDR1 is MNHEY and CDR2 is SVGEGT in the germline V gene. In nucleotides, the CDR3 is TGTGCCAGCAGTTACCCCCGGGACCTCACAGATACGCAGTATTTT. Translating gives CASSYPRDLTDTQYF.

This clonotype has a count of ten or more. The chain employs TRBV20-1 and TRBJ2-2; 9 bases are shared with TRBD2. This CDR3 comprises 12 residues. J lost 17 bases, V lost 1 base, and 8 bases had no gene match. The V gene's germline CDR1 is DFQATT and CDR2 SNEGSKA (reference sequence). Written as DNA, the CDR3 is TGCAGTGCTAGAGCTAGCGGGAACCGGGCATTTTTT. Encoded protein: CSARASGNRAFF.

There are many counts of this clonotype. V is TRBV12-3 or TRBV12-4 and J is TRBJ1-1; possibly TRBD1 for D (6 bases). The CDR3 has 14 residues. V shed 2 bases and J shed 3 bases, with 10 bases lying between them. The DNA for the CDR3 is TGTGCCAGCAGTTTACGAGGGGGAGACACTGAAGCTTTCTTT. Protein product: CASSLRGGDTEAFF.

This clonotype was seen repeatedly, ten times or more. The rearrangement uses TRBV12-3 or TRBV12-4 and TRBJ2-6; the D gene is possibly TRBD1 (6 bases). The CDR3 spans 16 residues. The V end lost 3 bases, the J end lost 4 bases, and 13 bases lay between the germline ends. The DNA of the CDR3 is TGTGCCAGCAGTTTCTTCAGGGGAGACGGGGCCAACGTCCTGACTTTC. This gives the protein CASSFFRGDGANVLTF.

The sample holds many counts of this clonotype. The rearrangement joins TRBV4-3 to TRBJ2-5; 7 bases fit TRBD2. The CDR3 covers 15 residues. After removal of 4 bases from V and 1 base from J, the junction contained 6 bases not matched to a gene. The V gene's germline CDR1 is LGHNA and CDR2 YSLEER. CDR3 sequence: CASSRSGTLQETQYF. The DNA for the CDR3 is TGCGCCAGCAGCCGGAGCGGGACGCTCCAAGAGACCCAGTACTTC.

This clonotype has ten or more counts. This rearrangement joins TRBV9 to TRBJ1-6; 7 bases match TRBD1. This CDR3 is 15 amino acids long. Germline V CDR1 and CDR2: SGDLS, YYNGEE. Trimming removed 3 bases from V and 5 bases from J; junction bases left unmatched: 5. The CDR3: CASSADGTDNSPLHF. CDR3 nucleotides: TGTGCCAGCAGCGCAGATGGGACAGATAATTCACCCCTCCACTTT.

There are many counts of this clonotype. The chain combines TRBV12-1 with TRBJ2-1; the table's D call TRBD1 went unverified against the DNA. TRBV12-1 is a pseudogene. CDR3 length: 18 residues. The CDR3 DNA follows: TGTGCCAGTCAGAAAACAGGGGGCGCGGGGGAAACGCACAATGAGCAGTTCTTC. It specifies CASQKTGGAGETHNEQFF.

Turning to this clonotype: Being one base from a much bigger clone, this may be a read error. This chain links TRBV5-6 with TRBJ2-1, with 9 positions matching TRBD1. V dropped 4 bases and J dropped 8; count of bases not matched to a gene: 13. This CDR3 is 16 amino acids long. Looked up from germline, CDR1 is SGHDT and CDR2 is YYEEEE. DNA for the CDR3: TGTGCCAGCAGCATGGGACAGGGTGCCCTAATAGATGAGCAGTTCTTC. Translating it yields CASSMGQGALIDEQFF.

This clonotype was observed many times. J is TRBJ2-7 and V is TRBV20-1; D is ambiguous. From germline, CDR1 is DFQATT and CDR2 SNEGSKA (reference sequence). The V gene lost 0 bases and the J gene lost 0 bases, with 9 bases spanning the gap. CDR3 length: 14 residues. CDR3 DNA sequence: TGCAGTGCTAGAGATAGCCCTGACTCCTACGAGCAGTACGTC. Amino acid sequence: CSARDSPDSYEQYV.

The chain employs TRBV19 and TRBJ1-1; the D is unclear. V was clipped by 0 bases and J by 5 bases, with 16 bases between them. This CDR3 has 16 residues. Germline values: CDR1 LNHDA, CDR2 SQIVND (reference sequence). The chain's CDR3 is CASSIDHTASGTEAFF. The DNA of the CDR3 is TGTGCCAGTAGTATAGATCACACGGCATCGGGTACTGAAGCTTTCTTT.

This clonotype has at least ten counts. CDR3 bases: TGTGCCAGCGGGGAGCCCCAGCATTTT. Translation: CASGEPQHF. This chain connects TRBV7-9 to TRBJ1-5; D is ambiguous. CDR3 size: 9 residues. V was cut by 8 bases and J by 8 bases, with 4 bases left in between. Looked up from germline, CDR1 is SEHNR and CDR2 is FQNEAQ (reference sequence).

This chain connects TRBV7-2 to TRBJ2-1; D possibly corresponds to TRBD2 (5 bases). The CDR3 length is 15 residues. Per germline, CDR1 SGHTA and CDR2 FQGNSA. V lost 4 bases, J lost 6 bases, and 16 bases lay in between. CDR3 loop: CASSSFTGVFNEQFF. CDR3 DNA: TGTGCCAGCAGCTCTTTTACCGGGGTATTCAATGAGCAGTTCTTC.

This clonotype was counted many times. V is TRBV4-3 and J is TRBJ1-1; 8 bases are a match to TRBD1. V was clipped by 0 bases and J by 5 bases; unmatched bases: 5. Germline loops: CDR1 LGHNA, CDR2 YSLEER. The CDR3 totals 15 residues. The CDR3 DNA follows: TGCGCCAGCAGCCAAGAAACAGGGGGTTGGACTGAAGCTTTCTTT. It translates to CASSQETGGWTEAFF.

This clonotype was detected many times. V is TRBV12-3 or TRBV12-4 and J is TRBJ1-5, with D uncertain. The CDR3 is made up of 13 amino acids. Trimming pared 3 bases from V and 9 bases from J, leaving 12 bases between. The CDR3 here is CASSFLGRRPQHF. The DNA of the CDR3 is TGTGCCAGCAGTTTTCTTGGGCGTCGGCCCCAGCATTTT.

About this clonotype: A much larger clone differs by one base, so this may be a read error. V usage is TRBV12-3 or TRBV12-4 and J usage is TRBJ2-1; 10 bases map to TRBD1. This CDR3 is 18 amino acids long. CDR3 nucleotides: TGTGCCTGCAGTTTCGCGGGACAGGGGCGGGGCTCCTACAATGAGCAGTTCTTC. The encoded protein is CACSFAGQGRGSYNEQFF.

This clonotype was recorded many times. This sequence joins TRBV11-2 and TRBJ1-3; D might be TRBD1 (6 bases). Germline CDR1 SGHAT, CDR2 FQNNGV. V lost 3 bases to trimming and J lost 0 bases, with 15 bases between them. The CDR3 length is 17 residues. CDR3 in DNA: TGTGCCAGCAGCTTTAAGTCCGGGGGCCCCTCTGGAAACACCATATATTTT. Encoded protein: CASSFKSGGPSGNTIYF.